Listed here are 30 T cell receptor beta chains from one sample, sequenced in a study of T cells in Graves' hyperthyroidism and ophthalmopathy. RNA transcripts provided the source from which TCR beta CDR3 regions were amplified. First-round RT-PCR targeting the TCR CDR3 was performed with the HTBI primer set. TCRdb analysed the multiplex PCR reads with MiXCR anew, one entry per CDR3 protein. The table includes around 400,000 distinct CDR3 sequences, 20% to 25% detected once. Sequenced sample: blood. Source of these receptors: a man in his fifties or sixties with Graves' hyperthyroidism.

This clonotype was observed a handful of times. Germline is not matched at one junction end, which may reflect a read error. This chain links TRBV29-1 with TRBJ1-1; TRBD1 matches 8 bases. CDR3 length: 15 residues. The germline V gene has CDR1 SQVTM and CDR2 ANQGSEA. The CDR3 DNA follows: TGCGGCGTGGGGGGTCCGGGACAGGCGAACACTGAAGCTTTCTTT. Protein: CGVGGPGQANTEAFF.

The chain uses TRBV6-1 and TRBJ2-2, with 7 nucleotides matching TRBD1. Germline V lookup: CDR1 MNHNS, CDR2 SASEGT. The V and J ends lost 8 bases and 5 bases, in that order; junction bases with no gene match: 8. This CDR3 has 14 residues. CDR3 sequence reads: CASGRQGGTGELFF. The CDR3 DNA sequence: TGTGCCAGCGGTAGACAGGGTGGGACCGGGGAGCTGTTTTTT.

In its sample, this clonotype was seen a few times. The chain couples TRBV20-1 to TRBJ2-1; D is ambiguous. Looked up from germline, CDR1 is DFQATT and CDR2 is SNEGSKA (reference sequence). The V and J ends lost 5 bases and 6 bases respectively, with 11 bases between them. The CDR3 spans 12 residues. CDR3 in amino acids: CSAPHSFNEQFF. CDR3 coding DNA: TGCAGTGCTCCCCATAGTTTCAATGAGCAGTTCTTC.

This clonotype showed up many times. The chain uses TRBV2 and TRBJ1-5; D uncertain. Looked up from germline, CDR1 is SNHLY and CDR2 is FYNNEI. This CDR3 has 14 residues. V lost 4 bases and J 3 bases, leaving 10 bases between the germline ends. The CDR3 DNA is TGTGCCAGCAGTGGGCAGTCTACCAATCAGCCCCAGCATTTT. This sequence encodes CASSGQSTNQPQHF.

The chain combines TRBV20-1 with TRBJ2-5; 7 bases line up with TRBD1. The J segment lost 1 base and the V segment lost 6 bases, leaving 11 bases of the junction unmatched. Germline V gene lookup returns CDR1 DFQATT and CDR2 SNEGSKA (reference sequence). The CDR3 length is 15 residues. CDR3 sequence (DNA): TGCAGTGCCCAAACCGGGACAGAGATCCAAGAGACCCAGTACTTC. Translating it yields CSAQTGTEIQETQYF.

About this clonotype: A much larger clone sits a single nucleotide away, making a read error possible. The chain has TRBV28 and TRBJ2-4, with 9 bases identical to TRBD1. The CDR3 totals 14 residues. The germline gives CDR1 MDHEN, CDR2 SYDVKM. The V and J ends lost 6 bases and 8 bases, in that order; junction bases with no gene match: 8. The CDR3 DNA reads TGTGCCAGCAGAATACAGGGGGCAGCTGACATTCAGTACTTC. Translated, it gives CASRIQGAADIQYF. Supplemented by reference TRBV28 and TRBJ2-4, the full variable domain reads DVKVTQSSRYLVKRTGEKVFLECVQDMDHENMFWYRQDPGLGLRLIYFSYDVKMKEKGDIPEGYSVSREKKERFSLILESASTNQTSMYLCASRIQGAADIQYFGAGTRLSVL.

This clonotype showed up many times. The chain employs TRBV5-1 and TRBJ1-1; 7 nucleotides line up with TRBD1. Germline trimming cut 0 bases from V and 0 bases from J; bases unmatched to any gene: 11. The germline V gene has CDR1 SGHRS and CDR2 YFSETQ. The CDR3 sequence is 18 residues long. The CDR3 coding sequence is TGCGCCAGCAGCTTGGCCCCACCGGCGACAGGGTTGAACACTGAAGCTTTCTTT. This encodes CASSLAPPATGLNTEAFF.

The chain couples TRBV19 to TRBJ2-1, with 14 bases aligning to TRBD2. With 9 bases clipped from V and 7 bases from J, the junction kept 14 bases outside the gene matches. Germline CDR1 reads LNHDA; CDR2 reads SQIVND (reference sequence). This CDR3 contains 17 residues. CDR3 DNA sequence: TGTGCCAGCCGCCTAGGGACTAGCGGGAGTTGGGATAATGAGCAGTTCTTC. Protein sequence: CASRLGTSGSWDNEQFF. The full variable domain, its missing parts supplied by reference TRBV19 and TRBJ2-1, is DGGITQSPKYLFRKEGQNVTLSCEQNLNHDAMYWYRQDPGQGLRLIYYSQIVNDFQKGDIAEGYSVSREKKESFPLTVTSAQKNPTAFYLCASRLGTSGSWDNEQFFGPGTRLTVL.

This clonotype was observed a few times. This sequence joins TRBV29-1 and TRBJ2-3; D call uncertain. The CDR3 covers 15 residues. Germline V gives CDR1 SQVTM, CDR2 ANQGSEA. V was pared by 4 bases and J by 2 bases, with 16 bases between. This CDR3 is CSVVPYTGSTDTQYF. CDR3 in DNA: TGCAGCGTTGTCCCCTATACTGGGTCCACAGATACGCAGTATTTT.

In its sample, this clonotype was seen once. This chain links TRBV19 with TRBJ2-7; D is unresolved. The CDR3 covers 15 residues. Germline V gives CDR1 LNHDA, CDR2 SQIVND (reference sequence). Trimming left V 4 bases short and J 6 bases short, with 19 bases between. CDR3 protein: CASSREHRPSPEQYF. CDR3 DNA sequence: TGTGCCAGTAGTAGAGAACATCGACCGTCCCCCGAGCAGTACTTC. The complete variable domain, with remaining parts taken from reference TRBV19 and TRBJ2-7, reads DGGITQSPKYLFRKEGQNVTLSCEQNLNHDAMYWYRQDPGQGLRLIYYSQIVNDFQKGDIAEGYSVSREKKESFPLTVTSAQKNPTAFYLCASSREHRPSPEQYFGPGTRLTVT.

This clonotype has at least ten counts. The chain's CDR3 is CASSQWDRYNEQFF. CDR3 DNA sequence: TGTGCCAGCAGCCAATGGGACAGATACAATGAGCAGTTCTTC. The chain carries TRBV3-1 and TRBJ2-1; 7 bases match TRBD1. The CDR3 is made up of 14 amino acids. Germline values: CDR1 LGHDT, CDR2 YNNKEL (reference sequence). The V and J ends lost 2 bases and 4 bases, in that order; junction bases with no gene match: 2.

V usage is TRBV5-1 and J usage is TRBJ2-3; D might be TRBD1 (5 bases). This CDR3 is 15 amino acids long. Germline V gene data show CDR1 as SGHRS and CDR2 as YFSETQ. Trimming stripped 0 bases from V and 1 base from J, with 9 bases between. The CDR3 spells CASSLGQLRTDTQYF. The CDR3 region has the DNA TGCGCCAGCAGCTTGGGACAGTTGCGCACAGATACGCAGTATTTT. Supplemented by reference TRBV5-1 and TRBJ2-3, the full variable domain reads KAGVTQTPRYLIKTRGQQVTLSCSPISGHRSVSWYQQTPGQGLQFLFEYFSETQRNKGNFPGRFSGRQFSNSRSEMNVSTLELGDSALYLCASSLGQLRTDTQYFGPGTRLTVL.

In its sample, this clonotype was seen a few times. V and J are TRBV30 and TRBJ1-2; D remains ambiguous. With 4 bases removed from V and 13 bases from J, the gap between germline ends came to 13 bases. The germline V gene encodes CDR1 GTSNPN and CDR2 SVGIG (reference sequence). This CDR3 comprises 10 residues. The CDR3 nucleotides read TGTGCCTGGAAAGTCGCAGTTACCACCTTC. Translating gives CAWKVAVTTF.

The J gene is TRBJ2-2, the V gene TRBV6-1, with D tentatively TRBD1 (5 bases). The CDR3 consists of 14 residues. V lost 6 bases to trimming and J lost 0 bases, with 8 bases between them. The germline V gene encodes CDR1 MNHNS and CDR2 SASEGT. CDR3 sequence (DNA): TGTGCCAGCAGGTCGGACACGAACACCGGGGAGCTGTTTTTT. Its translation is CASRSDTNTGELFF.

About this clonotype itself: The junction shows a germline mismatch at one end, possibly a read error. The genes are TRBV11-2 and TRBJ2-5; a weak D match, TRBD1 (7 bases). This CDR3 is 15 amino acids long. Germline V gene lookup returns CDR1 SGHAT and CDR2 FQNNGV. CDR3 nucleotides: TGTGCCAGCAGCCTAGATCCGACAGGGAGGGAGACCCAGTACTTC. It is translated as CASSLDPTGRETQYF.

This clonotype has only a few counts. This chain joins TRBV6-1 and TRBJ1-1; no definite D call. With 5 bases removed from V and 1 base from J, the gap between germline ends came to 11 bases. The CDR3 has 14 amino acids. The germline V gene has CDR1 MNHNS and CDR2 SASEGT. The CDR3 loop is CASSWAAGNTEAFF. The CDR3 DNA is TGTGCCAGCAGTTGGGCCGCAGGGAACACTGAAGCTTTCTTT.

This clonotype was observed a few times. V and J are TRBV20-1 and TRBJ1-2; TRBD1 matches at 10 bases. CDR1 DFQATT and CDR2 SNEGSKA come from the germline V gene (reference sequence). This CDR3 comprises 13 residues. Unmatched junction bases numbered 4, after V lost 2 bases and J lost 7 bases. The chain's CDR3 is CSARRRDRGGYTF. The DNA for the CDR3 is TGCAGTGCTAGACGACGGGACAGGGGTGGCTACACCTTC.

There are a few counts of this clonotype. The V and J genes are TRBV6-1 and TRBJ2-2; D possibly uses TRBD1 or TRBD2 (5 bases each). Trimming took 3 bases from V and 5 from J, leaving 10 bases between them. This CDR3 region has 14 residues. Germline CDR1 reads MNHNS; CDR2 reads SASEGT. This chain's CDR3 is CASSEQGDTGELFF. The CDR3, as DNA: TGTGCCAGCAGTGAGCAGGGAGATACCGGGGAGCTGTTTTTT.

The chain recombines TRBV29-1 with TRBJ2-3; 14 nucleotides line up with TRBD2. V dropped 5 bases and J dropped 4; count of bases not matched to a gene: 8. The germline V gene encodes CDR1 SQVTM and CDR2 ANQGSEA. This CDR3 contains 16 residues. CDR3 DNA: TGCAGCGTTCCCGGGACTAGCGGGAGCCAAGCAGATACGCAGTATTTT. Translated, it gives CSVPGTSGSQADTQYF.

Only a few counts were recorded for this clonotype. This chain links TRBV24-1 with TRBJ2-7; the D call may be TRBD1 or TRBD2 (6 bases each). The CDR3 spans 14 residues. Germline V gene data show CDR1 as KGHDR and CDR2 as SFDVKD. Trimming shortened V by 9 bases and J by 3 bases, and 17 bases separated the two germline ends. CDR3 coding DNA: TGTGCCACCCCCCGGGGGCAGGAGTACTACGAGCAGTACTTC. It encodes CATPRGQEYYEQYF.

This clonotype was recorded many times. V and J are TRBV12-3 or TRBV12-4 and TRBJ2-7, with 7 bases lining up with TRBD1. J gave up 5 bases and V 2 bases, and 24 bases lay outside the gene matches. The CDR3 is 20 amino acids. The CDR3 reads CASSLFRRETGKGKGHEQYF. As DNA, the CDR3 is TGTGCCAGCAGTTTATTTCGGCGTGAGACAGGGAAGGGAAAAGGTCACGAGCAGTACTTC.

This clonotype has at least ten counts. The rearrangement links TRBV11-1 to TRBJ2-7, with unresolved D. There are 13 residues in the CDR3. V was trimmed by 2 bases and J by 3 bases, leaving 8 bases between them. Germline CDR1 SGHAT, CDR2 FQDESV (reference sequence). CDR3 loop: CASSLIPGYEQYF. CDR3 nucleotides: TGTGCCAGCAGCTTAATTCCGGGCTACGAGCAGTACTTC.

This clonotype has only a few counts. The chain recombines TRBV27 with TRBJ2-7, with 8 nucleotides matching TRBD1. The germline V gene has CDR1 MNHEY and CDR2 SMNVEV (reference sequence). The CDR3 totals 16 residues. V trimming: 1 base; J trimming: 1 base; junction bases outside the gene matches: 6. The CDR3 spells CASSLFWTGRSYEQYF. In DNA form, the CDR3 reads TGTGCCAGCAGTTTATTTTGGACAGGGAGGTCCTACGAGCAGTACTTC.

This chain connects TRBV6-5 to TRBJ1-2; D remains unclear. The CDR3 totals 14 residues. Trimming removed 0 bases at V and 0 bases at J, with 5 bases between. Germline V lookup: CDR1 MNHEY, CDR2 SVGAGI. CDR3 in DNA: TGTGCCAGCAGTTACTCTACATCTAACTATGGCTACACCTTC. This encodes CASSYSTSNYGYTF.

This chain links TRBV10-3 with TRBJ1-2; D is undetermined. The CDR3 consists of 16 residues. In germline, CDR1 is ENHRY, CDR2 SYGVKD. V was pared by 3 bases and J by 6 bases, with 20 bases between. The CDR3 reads CAISDSRERTPNGYTF. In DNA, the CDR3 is TGTGCCATCAGTGATTCGAGGGAGCGTACCCCTAATGGCTACACCTTC.

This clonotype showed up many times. CDR3 coding DNA: TGTGCCAGCAGCCAAGAGGCTAGCGTGCCTCAAGAGACCCAGTACTTC. It translates to CASSQEASVPQETQYF. The chain is built from TRBV3-1 and TRBJ2-5, with D possibly matching TRBD2 (6 bases). Trimming cost V 0 bases and J 2 bases, with 13 bases left between them. Germline-derived CDR1 and CDR2 are LGHDT and YNNKEL (reference sequence). The CDR3 totals 16 residues.

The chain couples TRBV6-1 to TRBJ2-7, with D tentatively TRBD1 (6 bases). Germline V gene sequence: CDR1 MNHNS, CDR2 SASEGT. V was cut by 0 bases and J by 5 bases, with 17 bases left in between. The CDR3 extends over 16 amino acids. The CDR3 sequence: CASSEALRGHLHEQYF. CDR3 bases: TGTGCCAGCAGTGAAGCGCTTCGGGGACACCTCCACGAGCAGTACTTC.

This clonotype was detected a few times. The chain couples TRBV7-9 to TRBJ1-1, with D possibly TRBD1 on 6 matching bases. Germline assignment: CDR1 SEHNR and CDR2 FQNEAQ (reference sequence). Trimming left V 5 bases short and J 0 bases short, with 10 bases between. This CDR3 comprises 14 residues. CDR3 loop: CASSPDSMNTEAFF. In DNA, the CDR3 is TGTGCCAGCAGCCCGGACAGCATGAACACTGAAGCTTTCTTT.

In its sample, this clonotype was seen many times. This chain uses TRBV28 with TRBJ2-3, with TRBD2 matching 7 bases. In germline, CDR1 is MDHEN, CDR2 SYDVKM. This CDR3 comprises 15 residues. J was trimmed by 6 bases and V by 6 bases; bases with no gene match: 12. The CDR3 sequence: CASRVAGGKSDTQYF. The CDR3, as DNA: TGTGCCAGCAGGGTAGCGGGTGGGAAATCGGATACGCAGTATTTT.

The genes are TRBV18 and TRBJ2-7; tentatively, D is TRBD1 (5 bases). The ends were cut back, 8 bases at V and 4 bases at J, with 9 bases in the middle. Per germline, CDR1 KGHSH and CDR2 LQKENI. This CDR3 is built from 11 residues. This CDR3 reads CASGASYEQYF. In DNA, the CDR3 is TGTGCCAGCGGGGCTTCATACGAGCAGTACTTC.